This T cell receptor (beta chain) was captured in a study of CD8+ T cells in alopecia areata. This CDR3 is 14 amino acids long. With 2 bases removed from V and 4 bases from J, the gap between germline ends came to 9 bases. The V gene's germline CDR1 is ENHRY and CDR2 SYGVKD. RNA was extracted and reverse transcribed into cDNA as the sequencing template. Sequencing was performed with immunoSEQ multiplex PCR; in TCRdb, only in-frame clones are kept and a portion is missing. Of some 240,000 clones in the sample, about 58% are singletons; the top ten hold 1.6%. Treatment of the sample: oral pan-JAK inhibitor, 5-10 mg twice daily.

The chain uses TRBV10-3 and TRBJ1-5; possible D gene TRBD1, 6 bases. The sequenced sample was CD4+ T cells sorted from blood, obtained at week 4, from a patient treated with tofacitinib. The sequence was obtained from a human donor with alopecia areata. This CDR3 is CAISETGSNQPQHF. The CDR3 DNA reads as TGTGCCATCAGTGAGACAGGGAGTAATCAGCCCCAGCATTTT.